What follows describes a single T cell receptor beta chain. Per the study methods: Nucleated cell number was recorded as an estimate derived from reference gene primer amplification. Sequenced by immunoSEQ multiplex PCR; TCRdb stores in-frame clones only, minus some. V and J calls and clone size are those listed in that table; D and trimming were worked out from the DNA. The sample consists of about 300,000 clones, about nine tenths of them appearing once. The age range of participants was about 18 to 90 years, with residence in under 30 US areas. Participant-reported clinical history was the basis for cohort assignment. The sample originates from a study of blood T cell repertoires in COVID-19. With 8 bases removed from V and 1 base from J, the gap between germline ends came to 5 bases. From germline, CDR1 is WSHSY and CDR2 SAAADI. The CDR3 contains 11 residues.

This receptor was identified in a man aged 55 to 69 who had recovered from COVID-19. The specimen sequenced was PBMCs or T cells enriched from blood (not recorded which). This sequence joins TRBV10-2 and TRBJ1-1, with D unclear. The CDR3 spells CASSPNTEAFF. In DNA form, the CDR3 reads TGCGCCAGCTCTCCGAACACTGAAGCTTTCTTT.